The rows below give T cell receptor beta chains drawn from one sample of a study of shared clonotypes between healthy human individuals. Repertoires were generated with immunoSEQ multiplex PCR, while TCRdb's copy carries only in-frame clones and drops some. The sample has about 470,000 clones; around 79% are singletons. The sequenced sample consisted of PBMCs. The receptors were gathered from a woman in her 40s in good health. Some clones in this sample may be carry-over from other donors' samples. Both conserved end residues are part of each CDR3. The order of the fields is V gene, D gene, J gene, clone size, CDR3 DNA, CDR3 protein. D genes are given only for firm matches. Clone size is not always given. Where it is, it says once, few, many or a class for expanded clones.

v_call: TRBV2
d_call: -
j_call: TRBJ2-5
clone_size: -
cdr3_nt: TGTGCCAGCAGTAGCACCGGGACTCCCTGGGAGACCCAGTACTTC
cdr3_aa: CASSSTGTPWETQYF

v_call: TRBV6-1
d_call: -
j_call: TRBJ2-7
clone_size: -
cdr3_nt: TGTGCCAGCAGTCTGGGCCACACCTACGAGCAGTACTTC
cdr3_aa: CASSLGHTYEQYF

v_call: TRBV12-5
d_call: -
j_call: TRBJ1-1
clone_size: once
cdr3_nt: TGTGCTAGTGGTTTGGTACGGGGGGGACTCGCTGAAGCTTTCTTT
cdr3_aa: CASGLVRGGLAEAFF

v_call: TRBV29-1
d_call: -
j_call: TRBJ2-7
clone_size: -
cdr3_nt: TGCAGCGTCCGGGGAAGGGGGGGAGGCTACGAGCAGTACTTC
cdr3_aa: CSVRGRGGGYEQYF

v_call: TRBV9
d_call: TRBD2
j_call: TRBJ2-2
clone_size: -
cdr3_nt: TGTGCCAGCAGCGTAGATCCCCTAGCGGGAGGTCACACCGGGGAGCTGTTTTTT
cdr3_aa: CASSVDPLAGGHTGELFF

v_call: TRBV9
d_call: TRBD1
j_call: TRBJ2-2
clone_size: -
cdr3_nt: TGTGCCAGCAGCGTCCGGGACAGGAACACCGGGGAGCTGTTTTTT
cdr3_aa: CASSVRDRNTGELFF

v_call: TRBV9
d_call: -
j_call: TRBJ2-3
clone_size: -
cdr3_nt: TGTGCCAGCAGCCCCACCAGTCTTACAGATACGCAGTATTTT
cdr3_aa: CASSPTSLTDTQYF

v_call: TRBV19
d_call: TRBD2
j_call: TRBJ2-2
clone_size: -
cdr3_nt: TGTGCCAGTAGTGGGCGGGAGAATACCGGGGAGCTGTTTTTT
cdr3_aa: CASSGRENTGELFF

v_call: TRBV30
d_call: -
j_call: TRBJ1-2
clone_size: few
cdr3_nt: TGTGCCTGGAGTCATCATGGGGGTCTGAATGGCTACACCTTC
cdr3_aa: CAWSHHGGLNGYTF

v_call: TRBV9
d_call: TRBD1
j_call: TRBJ1-1
clone_size: -
cdr3_nt: TGTGCCAGCAGCGTAGGATTGGGGACAGGCCGAATGAACACTGAAGCTTTCTTT
cdr3_aa: CASSVGLGTGRMNTEAFF

v_call: TRBV11-2
d_call: TRBD2
j_call: TRBJ2-7
clone_size: -
cdr3_nt: TGTGCCAGCAGCTCAGGACTAGCGGGAGGGTACGAGCAGTACTTC
cdr3_aa: CASSSGLAGGYEQYF

v_call: TRBV25-1
d_call: -
j_call: TRBJ2-5
clone_size: -
cdr3_nt: TGTGCCAGCAGTGGATCACAAGAGACCCAGTACTTC
cdr3_aa: CASSGSQETQYF

v_call: TRBV6-5
d_call: TRBD1
j_call: TRBJ2-1
clone_size: -
cdr3_nt: TGTGCCAGCAGGGGACAGGGAGTTGACAGTGAGCAGTTCTTC
cdr3_aa: CASRGQGVDSEQFF

v_call: TRBV18
d_call: TRBD2
j_call: TRBJ2-7
clone_size: once
cdr3_nt: TGTGCCAGCTCACCAGGAGCTAGCGGGGGCTACGAGCAGTACTTC
cdr3_aa: CASSPGASGGYEQYF

v_call: TRBV28
d_call: -
j_call: TRBJ2-1
clone_size: -
cdr3_nt: TGTGCCAGCAGTCAGGGACACCGGACGGCTGGTGAGCAGTTCTTC
cdr3_aa: CASSQGHRTAGEQFF

v_call: TRBV6-1
d_call: -
j_call: TRBJ1-1
clone_size: -
cdr3_nt: TGTGCCAGCAGTGAAGAACTGGGGGCGAAATTGAGTCCTGAAGCTTTCTTT
cdr3_aa: CASSEELGAKLSPEAFF

v_call: TRBV5-1
d_call: -
j_call: TRBJ2-1
clone_size: -
cdr3_nt: TGCGCCAGCAGCAGGGTTGGGGCGGTAACCTCCTACAATGAGCAGTTCTTC
cdr3_aa: CASSRVGAVTSYNEQFF

v_call: TRBV27
d_call: TRBD2
j_call: TRBJ2-3
clone_size: -
cdr3_nt: TGTGCCAGCAGTTTAAGGACCGGGACTAGCGGGACAGATACGCAGTATTTT
cdr3_aa: CASSLRTGTSGTDTQYF

v_call: TRBV5-1
d_call: -
j_call: TRBJ2-3
clone_size: -
cdr3_nt: TGCGCCAGCAGCTGGTCGGATAACACAGATACGCAGTATTTT
cdr3_aa: CASSWSDNTDTQYF

v_call: TRBV6-1
d_call: -
j_call: TRBJ1-4
clone_size: -
cdr3_nt: TGTGCCAGCAGTGAATGGCAGGGGTACGATGAAAAACTGTTTTTT
cdr3_aa: CASSEWQGYDEKLFF